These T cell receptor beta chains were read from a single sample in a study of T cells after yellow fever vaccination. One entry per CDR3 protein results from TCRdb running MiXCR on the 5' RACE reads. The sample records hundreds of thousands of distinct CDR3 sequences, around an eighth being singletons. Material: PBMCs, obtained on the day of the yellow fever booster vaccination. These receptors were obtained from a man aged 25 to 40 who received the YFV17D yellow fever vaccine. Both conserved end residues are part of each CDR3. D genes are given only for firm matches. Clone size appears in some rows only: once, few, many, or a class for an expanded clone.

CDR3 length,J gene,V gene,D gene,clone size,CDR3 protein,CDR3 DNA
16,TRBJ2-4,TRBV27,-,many,CASSLRLGGVGNIQYF,TGTGCCAGCAGTTTAAGGTTGGGGGGAGTCGGAAACATTCAGTACTTC
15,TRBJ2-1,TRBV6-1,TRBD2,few,CASNGGTSGFNEQFF,TGTGCCAGCAACGGAGGGACTAGCGGGTTCAATGAGCAGTTCTTC
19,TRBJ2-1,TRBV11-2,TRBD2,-,CASSFRGLAGGRHDNEQFF,TGTGCCAGCAGCTTCCGGGGACTAGCGGGAGGGAGGCATGACAATGAGCAGTTCTTC
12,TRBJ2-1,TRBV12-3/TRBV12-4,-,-,CASSLSRAGQFF,TGTGCCAGCAGTCTAAGCCGGGCGGGGCAGTTCTTC
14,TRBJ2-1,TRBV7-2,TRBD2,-,CASSYASGTSGTEF,TGTGCCAGCAGCTATGCATCCGGGACTAGCGGGACAGAATTC
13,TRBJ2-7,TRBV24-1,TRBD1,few,CATSGDRGSEQYF,TGTGCCACCAGCGGGGACAGGGGTAGCGAGCAGTACTTC
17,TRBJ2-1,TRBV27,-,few,CASSPMGGLSAYNEQFF,TGTGCCAGCAGCCCTATGGGCGGGTTAAGCGCCTACAATGAGCAGTTCTTC
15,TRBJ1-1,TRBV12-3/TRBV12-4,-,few,CASSFISRGDTEAFF,TGTGCCAGCAGTTTTATTAGTCGTGGGGACACTGAAGCTTTCTTT
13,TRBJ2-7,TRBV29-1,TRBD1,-,CSVRGQEVYEQYF,TGCAGCGTGCGGGGACAGGAAGTTTACGAGCAGTACTTC
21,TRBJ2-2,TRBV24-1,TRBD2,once,CATRAPSLAGGPKVNTGELFF,TGTGCCACCAGGGCCCCCTCACTAGCGGGAGGCCCGAAGGTGAACACCGGGGAGCTGTTTTTT
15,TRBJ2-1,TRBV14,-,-,CASSQGRALRNEQFF,TGTGCCAGCAGCCAAGGGAGGGCCCTCCGGAATGAGCAGTTCTTC
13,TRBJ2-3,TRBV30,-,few,CAGRGVSTDTQYF,TGTGCCGGAAGGGGGGTTTCCACAGATACGCAGTATTTT
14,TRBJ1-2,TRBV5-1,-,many,CASSLESGTYGYTF,TGCGCCAGCAGCTTGGAGTCCGGAACCTATGGCTACACCTTC
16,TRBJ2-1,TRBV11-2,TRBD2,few,CASSRSTSGTMGEQFF,TGTGCCAGCAGCCGTTCAACTAGCGGGACCATGGGTGAGCAGTTCTTC
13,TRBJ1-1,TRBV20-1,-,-,CSASRGGNTEAFF,TGCAGTGCTAGTCGAGGTGGGAACACTGAAGCTTTCTTT